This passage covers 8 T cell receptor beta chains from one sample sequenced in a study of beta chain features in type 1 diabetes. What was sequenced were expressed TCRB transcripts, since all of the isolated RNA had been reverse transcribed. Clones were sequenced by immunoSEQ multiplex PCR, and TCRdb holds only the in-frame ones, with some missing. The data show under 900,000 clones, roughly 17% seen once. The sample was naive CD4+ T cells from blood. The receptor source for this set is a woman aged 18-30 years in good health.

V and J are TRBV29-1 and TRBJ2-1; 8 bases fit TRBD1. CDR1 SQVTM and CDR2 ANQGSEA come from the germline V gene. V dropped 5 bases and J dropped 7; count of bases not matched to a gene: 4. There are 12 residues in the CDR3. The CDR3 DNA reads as TGCAGCGTTCACAGGGGGTATAATGAGCAGTTCTTC. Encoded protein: CSVHRGYNEQFF.

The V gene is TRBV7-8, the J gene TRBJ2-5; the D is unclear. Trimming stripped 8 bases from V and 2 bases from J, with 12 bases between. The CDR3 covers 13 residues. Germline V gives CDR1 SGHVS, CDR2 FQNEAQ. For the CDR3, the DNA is TGTGCCAGCGGTTCGGACGGGCAAGAGACCCAGTACTTC. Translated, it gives CASGSDGQETQYF.

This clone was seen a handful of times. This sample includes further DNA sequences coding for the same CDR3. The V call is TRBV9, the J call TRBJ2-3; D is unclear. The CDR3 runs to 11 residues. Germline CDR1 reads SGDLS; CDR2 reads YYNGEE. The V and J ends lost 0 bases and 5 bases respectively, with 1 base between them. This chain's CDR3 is CASSVGDTQYF. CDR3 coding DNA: TGTGCCAGCAGCGTAGGAGATACGCAGTATTTT.

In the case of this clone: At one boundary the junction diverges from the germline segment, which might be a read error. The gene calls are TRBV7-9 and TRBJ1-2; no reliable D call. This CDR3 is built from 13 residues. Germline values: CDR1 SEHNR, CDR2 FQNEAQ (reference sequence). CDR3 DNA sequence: TGTGCCAGCCGCTTCGTGGGGAACTATGGCTACACCTTC. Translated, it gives CASRFVGNYGYTF.

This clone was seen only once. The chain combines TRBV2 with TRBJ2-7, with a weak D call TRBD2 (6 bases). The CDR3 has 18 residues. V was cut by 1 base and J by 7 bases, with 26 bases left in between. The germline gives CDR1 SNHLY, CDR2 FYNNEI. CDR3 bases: TGTGCCAGCAGTGAAGTCGGGATTTGGGGAGGTTTGGTGGGAGAGCAGTACTTC. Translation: CASSEVGIWGGLVGEQYF.

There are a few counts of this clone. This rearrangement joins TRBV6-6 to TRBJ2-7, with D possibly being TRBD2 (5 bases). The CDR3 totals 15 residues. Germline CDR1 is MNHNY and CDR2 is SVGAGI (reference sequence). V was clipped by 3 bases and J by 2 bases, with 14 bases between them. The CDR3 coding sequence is TGTGCCAGCAGTTATAATGAGCGGAGTACCTACGAGCAGTACTTC. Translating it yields CASSYNERSTYEQYF.

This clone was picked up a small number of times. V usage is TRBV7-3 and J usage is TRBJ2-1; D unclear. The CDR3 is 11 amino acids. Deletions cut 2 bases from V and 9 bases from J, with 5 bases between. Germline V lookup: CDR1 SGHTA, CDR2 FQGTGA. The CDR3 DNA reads TGTGCCAGCAGCTTAGAGCGTGAGCAGTTCTTC. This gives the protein CASSLEREQFF. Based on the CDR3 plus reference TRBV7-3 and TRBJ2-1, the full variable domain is GAGVSQTPSNKVTEKGKYVELRCDPISGHTALYWYRQSLGQGPEFLIYFQGTGAADDSGLPNDRFFAVRPEGSVSTLKIQRTERGDSAVYLCASSLEREQFFGPGTRLTVL.

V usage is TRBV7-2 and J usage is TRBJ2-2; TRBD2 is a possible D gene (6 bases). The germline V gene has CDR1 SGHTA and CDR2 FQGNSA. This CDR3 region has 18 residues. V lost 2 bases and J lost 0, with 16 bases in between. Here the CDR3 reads CASSLRVSGAANTGELFF. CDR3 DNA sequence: TGTGCCAGCAGCTTACGGGTTTCGGGAGCCGCGAACACCGGGGAGCTGTTTTTT.